This record concerns one T cell receptor beta chain sequence. What it binds is unknown. Only Caucasian adults living in Nashville, Tennessee made up the donor group. At the deep level, the assay was run. The data were produced by immunoSEQ multiplex PCR, yet TCRdb's version contains in-frame clones alone and is incomplete. This table holds about 2.3 million clones, approximately 93% found once. This sample is part of a study of shared clonotypes between healthy human individuals. General observations from the study: Sampling used blood alone; tissue repertoires probably differ.

The V gene's germline CDR1 is SNHLY and CDR2 FYNNEI. This CDR3 is built from 13 residues. V lost 6 bases and J 0 bases, leaving 8 bases between the germline ends. The clonotype was recovered from a man between 18 and 35 years old in good health. Some clones in this sample may be carry-over from other donors' samples. Sequencing input: naive CD4+ T cells from PBMCs. Subset defined: CD45RA+ positively selected. The chain is built from TRBV2 and TRBJ2-5; D is undetermined. CDR3 in amino acids: CASSQYDQETQYF. The CDR3 DNA is TGTGCCAGCAGCCAGTACGACCAAGAGACCCAGTACTTC. Supplemented by reference TRBV2 and TRBJ2-5, the full variable domain reads EPEVTQTPSHQVTQMGQEVILRCVPISNHLYFYWYRQILGQKVEFLVSFYNNEISEKSEIFDDQFSVERPDGSNFTLKIRSTKLEDSAMYFCASSQYDQETQYFGPGTRLLVL.